This entry concerns a single T cell receptor (beta chain). V lost 3 bases and J lost 8, with 16 bases in between. In germline, CDR1 is SGHVS, CDR2 FNYEAQ. The CDR3 runs 14 residues. The data originate from a study of CD8+CD57+ T cells in acquired aplastic anemia. Study context: Recorded DNA amounts for sorted CD4+ and CD8+ cells had an average of 3.2 ug.

For CDR3 and TCR beta VDJ profiling, genomic DNA was the template used. Each CDR3 protein gets one entry after TCRdb re-called the reads with MiXCR. The data contain roughly 500,000 distinct CDR3 sequences, about a third of them singletons. The sequenced patients had an expansion of CD8+CD57+ cells seen by flow cytometry. Patients uniformly had severe acquired aplastic anemia. This receptor was obtained from a human donor with aplastic anemia. Source material: sorted CD4+, CD8+, or CD8+CD57+ T cells (not recorded which) from PBMCs. The chain has TRBV7-6 and TRBJ1-2; no firm D call. The DNA of the CDR3 is TGTGCCAGCAGCTTTTTGGGCTCCCCAAGGGGCTACACCTTC. Protein product: CASSFLGSPRGYTF.